Each of the 26 T cell receptor beta chains below was sequenced from the same sample in a study. TCRdb fed the RT-PCR reads into MiXCR, producing one record per CDR3 protein. The sample yields about 680,000 distinct CDR3 sequences, 13% to 15% seen once. The sequenced sample consisted of memory CD4+ T cells from blood. The receptors derive from a female donor in good health, serving as a healthy control.

This clonotype was seen a few times. The chain combines TRBV20-1 with TRBJ1-4; D not resolved. Germline V lookup: CDR1 DFQATT, CDR2 SNEGSKA (reference sequence). Trimming cost V 5 bases and J 1 base, with 11 bases left between them. The CDR3 extends over 14 amino acids. CDR3 coding DNA: TGCAGTGCTTCCCCTCGGCGAACTAATGAAAAACTGTTTTTT. Translation: CSASPRRTNEKLFF.

The V call is TRBV24-1, the J call TRBJ2-1; 10 bases agree with TRBD1. There are 16 residues in the CDR3. Germline V gene sequence: CDR1 KGHDR, CDR2 SFDVKD. V gave up 3 bases and J gave up 6 bases; unmatched junction bases: 7. The chain's CDR3 is CATSDPPGQGINEQFF. The DNA of the CDR3 is TGTGCCACCAGTGATCCCCCGGGACAGGGGATCAATGAGCAGTTCTTC.

This clonotype was counted a few times. This chain joins TRBV7-9 and TRBJ2-1; 7 positions agree with TRBD2. The germline CDR1 and CDR2 sequences are SEHNR and FQNEAQ (reference sequence). Germline trimming cut 4 bases from V and 7 bases from J; bases unmatched to any gene: 7. This CDR3 has 14 amino acids. The CDR3 sequence is CASSSRTRGNEQFF. CDR3 DNA: TGTGCCAGCAGCTCCCGGACTAGGGGAAATGAGCAGTTCTTC.

This clonotype was found a few times. The chain recombines TRBV3-1 with TRBJ1-2; D is undetermined. CDR3 length: 13 residues. Germline V gives CDR1 LGHDT, CDR2 YNNKEL (reference sequence). Between the trimmed V and J ends, which lost 2 bases and 8 bases, there was a span of 12 bases. The CDR3 protein is CASSQSGGIGYTF. CDR3 in DNA: TGTGCCAGCAGCCAAAGCGGCGGGATAGGCTACACCTTC.

This clonotype was observed a few times. The chain recombines TRBV6-2 or TRBV6-3 with TRBJ2-1; 9 positions agree with TRBD2. CDR1 is MNHEY, CDR2 SVGEGT, per germline. This CDR3 has 15 amino acids. Trimming cost V 11 bases and J 5 bases; bases outside gene matches: 13. CDR3 DNA: TGTGCCTGTATCGGGCGGGGGGGCTTCGACAATGAGCAGTTCTTC. Encoded protein: CACIGRGGFDNEQFF.

This clonotype was detected many times. The gene calls are TRBV27 and TRBJ2-2; no reliable D call. There are 12 residues in the CDR3. Germline V gene sequence: CDR1 MNHEY, CDR2 SMNVEV (reference sequence). The germline V and J ends were trimmed by 6 bases and 7 bases, with 9 bases remaining between them. The CDR3 reads CASRAPGGELFF. Written as DNA, the CDR3 is TGTGCCAGCAGGGCACCTGGCGGGGAGCTGTTTTTT.

CDR3 DNA sequence: TGTGCCAGCAGTTTTTGGGGGCTGACAGATACGCAGTATTTT. Its translation: CASSFWGLTDTQYF. The chain employs TRBV12-3 or TRBV12-4 and TRBJ2-3; D possibly corresponds to TRBD1 (6 bases). The CDR3 runs to 14 residues. V lost 3 bases to trimming and J lost 3 bases, with 10 bases between them.

This chain uses TRBV6-2 or TRBV6-3 with TRBJ2-5, with 7 bases aligning to TRBD1. Germline lookup yields CDR1 MNHEY and CDR2 SVGEGT. V shed 2 bases and J 0 bases; nucleotides not matched to a gene: 0. CDR3 size: 14 residues. In nucleotides, the CDR3 is TGTGCCAGCAGTTACGACAGGGACCAAGAGACCCAGTACTTC. This codes for CASSYDRDQETQYF.

This clonotype was counted ten times or more. The J gene is TRBJ2-7, the V gene TRBV7-9; no clear D. Germline lookup yields CDR1 SEHNR and CDR2 FQNEAQ (reference sequence). The CDR3 sequence is 12 residues long. Deletions cut 3 bases from V and 0 bases from J, with 3 bases between. The CDR3 DNA is TGTGCCAGCAGCTTCAGCTCCTACGAGCAGTACTTC. Its translation: CASSFSSYEQYF.

This rearrangement joins TRBV29-1 to TRBJ1-5; D perhaps matches TRBD1 (6 bases). The CDR3 spans 13 residues. The V end lost 7 bases, the J end lost 3 bases, and 13 bases lay between the germline ends. Germline values: CDR1 SQVTM, CDR2 ANQGSEA. In DNA form, the CDR3 reads TGCAGCGGTATGACGGGACACAATCAGCCCCAGCATTTT. This encodes CSGMTGHNQPQHF.

The gene calls are TRBV24-1 and TRBJ2-1; no clear D. Trimming took off 1 base at V and 0 bases at J, with 6 bases between the two ends. This CDR3 has 15 amino acids. From germline, CDR1 is KGHDR and CDR2 SFDVKD. CDR3 nucleotides: TGTGCCACCAGTGATTTAAGGCTCTCCTACAATGAGCAGTTCTTC. This encodes CATSDLRLSYNEQFF.

The V gene is TRBV6-6, the J gene TRBJ1-2; D possibly corresponds to TRBD1 (5 bases). The V gene's germline CDR1 is MNHNY and CDR2 SVGAGI (reference sequence). This CDR3 contains 16 residues. V dropped 8 bases and J dropped 4 bases, with 23 bases sitting between them. CDR3 protein: CASSQISGSDLYGYTF. CDR3 sequence (DNA): TGTGCCAGCTCCCAAATTTCAGGGTCCGATCTCTATGGCTACACCTTC.

This clonotype was observed a handful of times. This chain joins TRBV6-6 and TRBJ1-1, with D uncertain. Trimming shortened V by 7 bases and J by 4 bases, and 7 bases separated the two germline ends. Germline V lookup: CDR1 MNHNY, CDR2 SVGAGI (reference sequence). The length of the CDR3 is 11 residues. In DNA, the CDR3 is TGTGCCAGCACCTCAGTCACTGAAGCTTTCTTT. This encodes CASTSVTEAFF.

This chain joins TRBV5-1 and TRBJ1-2; 10 nucleotides line up with TRBD1. With 3 bases clipped from V and 4 bases from J, the junction kept 9 bases outside the gene matches. From germline, CDR1 is SGHRS and CDR2 YFSETQ. The CDR3 runs to 16 residues. The CDR3 DNA reads as TGCGCCAGCAGCTGGGGACAGGGGTTTCTCGGCTATGGCTACACCTTC. Its protein product is CASSWGQGFLGYGYTF. Full variable domain (outside the CDR3, taken from reference TRBV5-1 and TRBJ1-2): KAGVTQTPRYLIKTRGQQVTLSCSPISGHRSVSWYQQTPGQGLQFLFEYFSETQRNKGNFPGRFSGRQFSNSRSEMNVSTLELGDSALYLCASSWGQGFLGYGYTFGSGTRLTVV.

The V call is TRBV4-1, the J call TRBJ2-5; D uncertain. Deletions cut 3 bases from V and 5 bases from J, with 19 bases between. Germline lookup yields CDR1 MGHRA and CDR2 YSYEKL. The CDR3 spans 16 residues. The CDR3, as DNA: TGCGCCAGCAGCCAGTTGGGCCGCACAGAGGAGGAGACCCAGTACTTC. Its translation: CASSQLGRTEEETQYF.

This clonotype was seen ten or more times. The gene calls are TRBV4-1 and TRBJ2-1, with D perhaps TRBD2 (5 bases). Germline V gives CDR1 MGHRA, CDR2 YSYEKL. This CDR3 has 13 amino acids. Trimming took 0 bases from V and 12 from J, leaving 12 bases between them. This chain's CDR3 is CASSQDLGSGQFF. The CDR3 DNA follows: TGCGCCAGCAGCCAAGATCTGGGAAGCGGGCAGTTCTTC.

The V and J genes are TRBV4-1 and TRBJ2-3; no firm D call. This CDR3 comprises 14 residues. Germline loops: CDR1 MGHRA, CDR2 YSYEKL. Trimming took off 2 bases at V and 3 bases at J, with 9 bases between the two ends. The CDR3 region is CASSQFERTDTQYF. The CDR3 nucleotides are TGCGCCAGCAGCCAATTTGAACGGACAGATACGCAGTATTTT.

This clonotype was seen a few times. This chain uses TRBV3-1 with TRBJ1-5; tentatively, D is TRBD1 (5 bases). Germline V gene data show CDR1 as LGHDT and CDR2 as YNNKEL (reference sequence). Between the trimmed V and J ends, which lost 5 bases and 7 bases, there was a span of 15 bases. This CDR3 comprises 14 residues. The CDR3 region has the DNA TGTGCCAGCAGCGGGGGAGAAAATAGGCAGCCCCAGCATTTT. Protein: CASSGGENRQPQHF.

This clonotype was detected a few times. The chain has TRBV15 and TRBJ2-3; D tentatively reads TRBD1 or TRBD2 (6 bases each). Deletions cut 2 bases from V and 4 bases from J, with 10 bases between. The V gene's germline CDR1 is LNHNV and CDR2 YYDKDF (reference sequence). The CDR3 sequence is 14 residues long. CDR3 residues: CATSRQRGADTQYF. CDR3 coding DNA: TGTGCCACCAGCAGACAAAGGGGGGCAGATACGCAGTATTTT. Based on the CDR3 plus reference TRBV15 and TRBJ2-3, the full variable domain is DAMVIQNPRYQVTQFGKPVTLSCSQTLNHNVMYWYQQKSSQAPKLLFHYYDKDFNNEADTPDNFQSRRPNTSFCFLDIRSPGLGDTAMYLCATSRQRGADTQYFGPGTRLTVL.

This clonotype was detected a few times. The J gene is TRBJ2-2, the V gene TRBV2; TRBD2 is a possible D gene (6 bases). Trimming took off 6 bases at V and 5 bases at J, with 13 bases between the two ends. The V gene's germline CDR1 is SNHLY and CDR2 FYNNEI. There are 14 residues in the CDR3. The CDR3 is CASRPGGGTGELFF. The CDR3 DNA reads as TGTGCCAGCAGGCCAGGTGGAGGGACCGGGGAGCTGTTTTTT.

This clonotype came up once. The chain recombines TRBV3-1 with TRBJ2-1, with D possibly matching TRBD2 (5 bases). The CDR3 has 16 residues. V lost 4 bases to trimming and J lost 6 bases, with 19 bases between them. CDR1 and CDR2 (germline): LGHDT, YNNKEL (reference sequence). CDR3 amino acids: CASSRGFSGPLNEQFF. For the CDR3, the DNA is TGTGCCAGCAGCCGCGGCTTCAGCGGACCCCTCAATGAGCAGTTCTTC.

This clonotype was seen many times. This sequence joins TRBV27 and TRBJ2-3; 7 nucleotides match TRBD1. Germline V gene data show CDR1 as MNHEY and CDR2 as SMNVEV (reference sequence). V shed 7 bases, J shed 2 bases, and the junction held 3 bases outside the gene matches. This CDR3 is 13 amino acids long. The CDR3: CASKGQNTDTQYF. The CDR3 region has the DNA TGTGCCAGCAAGGGACAGAACACAGATACGCAGTATTTT.

The chain is built from TRBV12-3 or TRBV12-4 and TRBJ1-6; tentatively, D is TRBD1 (5 bases). V lost 3 bases and J lost 10, with 13 bases in between. The CDR3 runs to 14 residues. The CDR3 bases are TGTGCCAGCAGTTTGGGACCCGGGAGCTCACCCCTCCACTTT. Amino acid sequence: CASSLGPGSSPLHF.

There are a few counts of this clonotype. The V and J genes are TRBV7-3 and TRBJ1-1, with D possibly being TRBD1 (5 bases). V was clipped by 3 bases and J by 5 bases, with 13 bases between them. Germline CDR1 and CDR2: SGHTA and FQGTGA. CDR3 length: 14 residues. The CDR3 bases are TGTGCCAGCAGCTTCGTCCACGGGGGGACTGAAGCTTTCTTT. It is translated as CASSFVHGGTEAFF.

This clonotype was recorded a few times. The chain uses TRBV5-6 and TRBJ1-2; D is unclear. The CDR3 extends over 12 amino acids. From germline, CDR1 is SGHDT and CDR2 YYEEEE. Trimming stripped 1 base from V and 7 bases from J, with 8 bases between. The CDR3 DNA is TGTGCCAGCAGCTTGCCGGCCGGTGGCTACACCTTC. Translated, it gives CASSLPAGGYTF.

This clonotype appeared many times. The chain uses TRBV20-1 and TRBJ1-1, with TRBD1 as a possible D gene (5 bases). Between the trimmed V and J ends, which lost 6 bases and 0 bases, there was a span of 17 bases. The V gene's germline CDR1 is DFQATT and CDR2 SNEGSKA (reference sequence). The CDR3 sequence is 15 residues long. The CDR3: CSAPNPGLMNTEAFF. The CDR3 nucleotides are TGCAGTGCACCTAATCCGGGACTGATGAACACTGAAGCTTTCTTT.